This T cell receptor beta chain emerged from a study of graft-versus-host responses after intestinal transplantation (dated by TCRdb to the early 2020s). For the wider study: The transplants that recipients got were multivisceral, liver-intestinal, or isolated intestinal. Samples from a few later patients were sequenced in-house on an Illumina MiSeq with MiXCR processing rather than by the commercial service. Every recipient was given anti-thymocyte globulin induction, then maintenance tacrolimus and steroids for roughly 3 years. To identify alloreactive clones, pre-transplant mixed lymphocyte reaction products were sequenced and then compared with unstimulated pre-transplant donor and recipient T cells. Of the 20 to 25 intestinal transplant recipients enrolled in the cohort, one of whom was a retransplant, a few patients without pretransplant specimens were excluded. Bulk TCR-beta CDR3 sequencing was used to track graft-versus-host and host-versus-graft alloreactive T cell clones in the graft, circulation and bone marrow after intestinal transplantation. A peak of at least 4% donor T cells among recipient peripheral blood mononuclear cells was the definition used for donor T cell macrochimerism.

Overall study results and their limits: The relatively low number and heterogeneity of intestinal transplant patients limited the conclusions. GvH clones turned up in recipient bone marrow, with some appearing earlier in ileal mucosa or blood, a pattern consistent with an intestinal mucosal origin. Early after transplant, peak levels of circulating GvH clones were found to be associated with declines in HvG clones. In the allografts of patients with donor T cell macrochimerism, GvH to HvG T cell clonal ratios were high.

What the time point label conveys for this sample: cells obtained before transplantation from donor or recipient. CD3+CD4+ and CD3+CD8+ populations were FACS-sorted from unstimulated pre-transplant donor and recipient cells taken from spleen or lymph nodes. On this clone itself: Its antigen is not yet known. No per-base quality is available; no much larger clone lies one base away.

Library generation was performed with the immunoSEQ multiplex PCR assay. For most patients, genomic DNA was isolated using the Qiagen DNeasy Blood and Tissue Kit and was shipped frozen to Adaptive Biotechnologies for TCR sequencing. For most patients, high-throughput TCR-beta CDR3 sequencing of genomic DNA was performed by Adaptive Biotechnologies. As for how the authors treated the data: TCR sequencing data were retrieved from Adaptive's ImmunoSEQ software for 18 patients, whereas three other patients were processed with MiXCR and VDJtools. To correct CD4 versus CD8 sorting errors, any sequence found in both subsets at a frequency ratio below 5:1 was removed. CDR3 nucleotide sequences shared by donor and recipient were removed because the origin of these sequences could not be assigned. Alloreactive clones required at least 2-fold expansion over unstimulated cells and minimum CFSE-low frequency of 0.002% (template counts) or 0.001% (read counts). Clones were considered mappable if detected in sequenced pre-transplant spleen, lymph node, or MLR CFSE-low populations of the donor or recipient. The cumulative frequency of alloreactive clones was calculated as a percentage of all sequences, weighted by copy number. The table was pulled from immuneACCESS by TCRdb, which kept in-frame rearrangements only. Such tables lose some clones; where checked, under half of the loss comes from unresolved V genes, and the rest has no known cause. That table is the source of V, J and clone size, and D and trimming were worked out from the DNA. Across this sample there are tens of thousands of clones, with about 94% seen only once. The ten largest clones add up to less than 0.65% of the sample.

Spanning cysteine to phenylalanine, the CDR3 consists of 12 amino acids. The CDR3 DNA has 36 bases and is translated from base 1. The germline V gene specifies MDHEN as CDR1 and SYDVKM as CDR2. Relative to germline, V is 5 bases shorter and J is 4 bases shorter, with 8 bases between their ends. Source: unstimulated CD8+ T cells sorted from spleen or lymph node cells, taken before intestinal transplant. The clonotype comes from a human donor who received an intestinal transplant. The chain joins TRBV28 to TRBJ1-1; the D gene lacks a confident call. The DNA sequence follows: TGTGCCAGCAGTCGGTGGGTCACTGAAGCTTTCTTT. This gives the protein CASSRWVTEAFF. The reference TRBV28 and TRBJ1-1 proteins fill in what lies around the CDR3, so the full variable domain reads DVKVTQSSRYLVKRTGEKVFLECVQDMDHENMFWYRQDPGLGLRLIYFSYDVKMKEKGDIPEGYSVSREKKERFSLILESASTNQTSMYLCASSRWVTEAFFGQGTRLTVV.